This entry concerns a single T cell receptor (beta chain). Under the authors' procedure: Quantification of nucleated cells was approximated via reference gene primer amplification. Only in-frame clones appear in the TCRdb table, and some are missing; sequencing was by immunoSEQ multiplex PCR. V and J calls and clone size are those listed in that table; D and trimming were worked out from the DNA. The table includes fewer than 50,000 clones, 73% detected once. This sample is drawn from a study of blood T cell repertoires in COVID-19. Overall study context: The samples span acute and convalescent COVID-19 from the United States, Italy and Spain. Nucleic acid was either cDNA or gDNA, and it came from T cells, B-cell-depleted T cells, or PBMCs.

The CDR3 is 17 amino acids. Per germline, CDR1 SNHLY and CDR2 FYNNEI. Trimming removed 6 bases from V and 7 bases from J; junction bases left unmatched: 16. Sequenced material: peripheral blood. The chain combines TRBV2 with TRBJ2-1, with 9 nucleotides matching TRBD2. This clonotype originated in a man older than 75 with acute or convalescent COVID-19. This CDR3 reads CASSHQPLAGVGNEQFF. DNA of the CDR3: TGTGCCAGCAGCCACCAGCCCTTAGCGGGAGTAGGTAATGAGCAGTTCTTC.